A single sample is the source of the 2 T cell receptor beta chains below, sequenced in a study of T cells after yellow fever vaccination. TCRdb used MiXCR to reprocess the 5' RACE reads, holding one entry per CDR3 protein. Of a few hundred thousand distinct CDR3 sequences listed, approximately 13% are singletons. Sequencing was performed on CD4+ T cells sorted from PBMCs, taken 15 days after the yellow fever booster vaccination. These TCRs come from a man in his late teens or twenties who received the YFV17D yellow fever vaccine.

This clonotype was observed a few times. The chain is built from TRBV7-2 and TRBJ2-1; D remains ambiguous. Trimming removed 1 base from V and 10 bases from J, with 11 bases in between. CDR3 length equals 13 residues. The germline gives CDR1 SGHTA, CDR2 FQGNSA. CDR3 residues: CASSLEALREQFF. As DNA, the CDR3 is TGTGCCAGCAGCTTAGAGGCTCTACGGGAGCAGTTCTTC.

About this clonotype itself: The junction and the germline gene differ at one end; a read error may be behind it. The genes are TRBV11-2 and TRBJ1-1; 9 nucleotides align to TRBD1. In germline, CDR1 is SGHAT, CDR2 FQNNGV. The CDR3 has 13 amino acids. The CDR3 region is CASGLTGGTEAFF. The CDR3 coding sequence is TGTGCCAGCGGCTTGACAGGGGGCACTGAAGCTTTCTTT.